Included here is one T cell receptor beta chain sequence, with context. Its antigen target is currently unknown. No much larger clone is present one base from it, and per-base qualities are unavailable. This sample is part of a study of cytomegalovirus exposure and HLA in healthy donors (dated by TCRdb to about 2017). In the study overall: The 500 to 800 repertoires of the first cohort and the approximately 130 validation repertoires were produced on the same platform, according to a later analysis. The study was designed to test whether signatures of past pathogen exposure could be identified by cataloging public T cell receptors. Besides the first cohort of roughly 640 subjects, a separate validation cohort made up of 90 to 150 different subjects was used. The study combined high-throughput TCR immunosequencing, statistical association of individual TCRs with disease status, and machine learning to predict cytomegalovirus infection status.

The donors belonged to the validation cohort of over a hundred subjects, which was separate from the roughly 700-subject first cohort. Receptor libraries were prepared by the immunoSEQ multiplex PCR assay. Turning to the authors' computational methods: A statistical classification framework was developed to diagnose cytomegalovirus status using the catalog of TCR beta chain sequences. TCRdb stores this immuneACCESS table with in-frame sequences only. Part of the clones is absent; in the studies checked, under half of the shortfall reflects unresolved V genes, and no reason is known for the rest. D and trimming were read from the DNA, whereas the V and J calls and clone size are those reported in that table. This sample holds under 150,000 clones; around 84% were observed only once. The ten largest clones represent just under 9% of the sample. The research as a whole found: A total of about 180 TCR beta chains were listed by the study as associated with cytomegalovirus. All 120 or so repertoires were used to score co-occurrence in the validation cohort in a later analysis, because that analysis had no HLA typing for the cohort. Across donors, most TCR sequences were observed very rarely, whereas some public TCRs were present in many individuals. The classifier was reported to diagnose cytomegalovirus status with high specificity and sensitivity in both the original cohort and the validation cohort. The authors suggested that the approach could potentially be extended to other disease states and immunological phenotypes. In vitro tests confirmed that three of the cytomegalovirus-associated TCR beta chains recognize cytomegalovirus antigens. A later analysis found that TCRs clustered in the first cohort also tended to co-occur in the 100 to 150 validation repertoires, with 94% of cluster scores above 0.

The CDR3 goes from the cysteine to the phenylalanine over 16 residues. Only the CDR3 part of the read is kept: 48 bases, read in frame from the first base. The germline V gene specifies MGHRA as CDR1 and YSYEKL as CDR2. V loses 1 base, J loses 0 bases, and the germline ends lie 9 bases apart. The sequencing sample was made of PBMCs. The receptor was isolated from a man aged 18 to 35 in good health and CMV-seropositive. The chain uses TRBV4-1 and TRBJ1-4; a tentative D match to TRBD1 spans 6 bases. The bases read TGCGCCAGCAGCCAAGGTCGACAGGCAACTAATGAAAAACTGTTTTTT. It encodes CASSQGRQATNEKLFF.